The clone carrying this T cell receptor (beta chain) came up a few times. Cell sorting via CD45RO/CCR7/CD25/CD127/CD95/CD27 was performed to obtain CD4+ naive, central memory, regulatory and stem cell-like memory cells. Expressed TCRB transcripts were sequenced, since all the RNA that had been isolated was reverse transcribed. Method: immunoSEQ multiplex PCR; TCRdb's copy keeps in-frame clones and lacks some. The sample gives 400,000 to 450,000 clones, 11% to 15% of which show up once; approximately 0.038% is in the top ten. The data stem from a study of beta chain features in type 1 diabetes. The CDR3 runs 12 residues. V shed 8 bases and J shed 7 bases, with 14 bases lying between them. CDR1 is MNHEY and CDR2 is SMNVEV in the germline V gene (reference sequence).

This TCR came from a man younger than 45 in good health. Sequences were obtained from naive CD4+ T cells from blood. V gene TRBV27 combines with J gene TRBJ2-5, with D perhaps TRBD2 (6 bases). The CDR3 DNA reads TGTGCCAGCGGAGGGCGGGTAGGGACCCAGTACTTC. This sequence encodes CASGGRVGTQYF.